What follows are 21 T cell receptor beta chains derived from one specimen sequenced in a study of regulatory T cells in long-lasting Graves disease. Combining iRepertoire HTBI primers with Arm-PCR of CDR3 regions, the authors built TCR beta libraries. TCRdb analysed the multiplex PCR reads with MiXCR anew, one entry per CDR3 protein. The data show 400,000 to 500,000 distinct CDR3 sequences, approximately 15% seen once. Indicated time point: newly diagnosed GD, antithyroid drugs for less than 3 months. The TCR library was prepared using RNA isolated from PBMCs. Another study also made use of these data, one on T cells in Graves' hyperthyroidism and ophthalmopathy.

The source was peripheral blood mononuclear cells (PBMCs), collected at new diagnosis, from a patient treated with antithyroid drugs. Every receptor here comes from a woman in her thirties or forties with Graves disease.

This rearrangement joins TRBV7-9 to TRBJ1-2, with D possibly being TRBD1 (6 bases). The CDR3 consists of 13 residues. In germline, CDR1 is SEHNR, CDR2 FQNEAQ (reference sequence). Trimming cost V 7 bases and J 8 bases, with 17 bases left between them. The CDR3 DNA sequence: TGTGCCAGCACCGCGGGACACGGGGAAGGCTACACCTTC. Protein: CASTAGHGEGYTF. Together with reference TRBV7-9 and TRBJ1-2, the CDR3 gives the full variable domain: DTGVSQNPRHKITKRGQNVTFRCDPISEHNRLYWYRQTLGQGPEFLTYFQNEAQLEKSRLLSDRFSAERPKGSFSTLEIQRTEQGDSAMYLCASTAGHGEGYTFGSGTRLTVV.

The CDR3 protein is CASSPPTGDVYGYTF. DNA for the CDR3: TGTGCCAGCAGCCCCCCCACAGGGGACGTCTATGGCTACACCTTC. The chain uses TRBV12-3 or TRBV12-4 and TRBJ1-2; 7 bases align to TRBD1. Germline trimming cut 6 bases from V and 4 bases from J; bases unmatched to any gene: 11. This CDR3 spans 15 amino acids.

This chain connects TRBV19 to TRBJ2-7; 7 bases line up with TRBD1. The CDR3 spans 14 residues. From germline, CDR1 is LNHDA and CDR2 SQIVND (reference sequence). V gave up 1 base and J gave up 3 bases; unmatched junction bases: 3. CDR3 DNA: TGTGCCAGTAGTATAGGGGGGACAGACTACGAGCAGTACTTC. Translation gives CASSIGGTDYEQYF.

The chain links TRBV27 to TRBJ2-2; D gene unclear. With 3 bases removed from V and 5 bases from J, the gap between germline ends came to 7 bases. Germline V gene data show CDR1 as MNHEY and CDR2 as SMNVEV (reference sequence). The CDR3 loop spans 13 amino acids. This chain's CDR3 is CASSFVGTGELFF. CDR3 nucleotides: TGTGCCAGCAGTTTTGTGGGGACCGGGGAGCTGTTTTTT.

This clonotype was seen at least ten times. The chain uses TRBV27 and TRBJ2-7; 7 bases are shared with TRBD2. Looked up from germline, CDR1 is MNHEY and CDR2 is SMNVEV (reference sequence). CDR3 length: 14 amino acids. Trimming at V came to 3 bases and at J to 4 bases, leaving 6 bases not matched to a gene. For the CDR3, the DNA is TGTGCCAGCAGTTTCTTGACTAGCTCGTACGAGCAGTACTTC. It specifies CASSFLTSSYEQYF.

This clonotype was picked up a small number of times. V gene TRBV29-1 combines with J gene TRBJ2-1; perhaps TRBD2 as D (5 bases). This CDR3 spans 14 amino acids. Trimming stripped 3 bases from V and 4 bases from J, with 13 bases between. CDR1 is SQVTM, CDR2 ANQGSEA, per germline. This chain's CDR3 is CSVESGNAYNEQFF. DNA of the CDR3: TGCAGCGTTGAGTCGGGGAATGCGTACAATGAGCAGTTCTTC.

This clonotype was recorded a few times. V and J are TRBV3-1 and TRBJ1-2; 7 bases are a match to TRBD1. CDR1 is LGHDT and CDR2 is YNNKEL in the germline V gene (reference sequence). The CDR3 contains 15 residues. V shed 5 bases, J shed 3 bases, and the junction held 9 bases outside the gene matches. CDR3 coding DNA: TGTGCCAGCAGCTCTCCGGGACAGAGCCACTATGGCTACACCTTC. Residues: CASSSPGQSHYGYTF.

In this sample, this clonotype turned up many times. The chain links TRBV19 to TRBJ1-2, with D unresolved. Germline loops: CDR1 LNHDA, CDR2 SQIVND (reference sequence). The CDR3 is 12 amino acids. V lost 8 bases, J lost 1 base, and 8 bases lay in between. CDR3 sequence reads: CASASGNYGYTF. The CDR3, as DNA: TGTGCCAGTGCATCGGGTAACTATGGCTACACCTTC.

The chain recombines TRBV20-1 with TRBJ1-2; D call uncertain. The germline CDR1 and CDR2 sequences are DFQATT and SNEGSKA (reference sequence). The V and J ends lost 0 bases and 4 bases respectively, with 12 bases between them. The CDR3 is made up of 14 amino acids. CDR3 protein: CSARDTKSTYGYTF. CDR3 DNA: TGCAGTGCTAGAGATACCAAGAGTACCTATGGCTACACCTTC.

This chain links TRBV6-2 or TRBV6-3 with TRBJ1-5; D remains unclear. From germline, CDR1 is MNHEY and CDR2 SVGEGT. V gave up 6 bases and J gave up 8 bases, with 11 bases separating them. CDR3 length: 12 residues. CDR3 amino acids: CASRSGREPQHF. CDR3 nucleotides: TGTGCCAGCAGATCGGGTCGGGAGCCCCAGCATTTT.

Worth noting for this clonotype: One junction end does not reproduce the germline sequence, and a read error may be involved. The gene calls are TRBV6-9 and TRBJ2-1, with TRBD2 matching over 9 bases. The CDR3 has 15 amino acids. Germline CDR1 and CDR2: MNHGY and SVAAGI. CDR3 protein: CASSYVAGVSNGQFF. The CDR3 DNA reads TGTGCCAGCAGTTACGTAGCGGGAGTAAGCAATGGGCAGTTCTTC.

In its sample, this clonotype was seen a few times. Being one base from a much bigger clone, this may be a read error. V is TRBV2 and J is TRBJ2-7, with unresolved D. The CDR3 spans 13 residues. Germline loops: CDR1 SNHLY, CDR2 FYNNEI. CDR3 sequence reads: CASSDDFPYKQYF. CDR3 nucleotides: TGTGCCAGCAGTGACGACTTCCCCTACAAGCAGTACTTC.

This clonotype was detected many times. The V call is TRBV7-9, the J call TRBJ1-5; D may be TRBD1 (6 bases). CDR3 length equals 15 residues. Germline V gene data show CDR1 as SEHNR and CDR2 as FQNEAQ (reference sequence). Deletions cut 4 bases from V and 0 bases from J, with 10 bases between. Here the CDR3 DNA reads TGTGCCAGCAGCTCCGGGGGCACTAGCAATCAGCCCCAGCATTTT. The encoded protein is CASSSGGTSNQPQHF.

Regarding this clonotype: A much bigger clone sits one base away, suggesting this may be a read error. The V call is TRBV28, the J call TRBJ2-1; tentatively, D is TRBD2 (6 bases). Trimming removed 5 bases at V and 2 bases at J, with 16 bases between. This CDR3 contains 16 residues. Germline values: CDR1 MDHEN, CDR2 SYDVKM. CDR3 sequence reads: CASSPIADSPYNEQFF. The CDR3 DNA is TGTGCCAGCAGTCCTATAGCGGATAGCCCCTACAATGAGCAGTTCTTC.

This clonotype was picked up a small number of times. This chain joins TRBV6-2 or TRBV6-3 and TRBJ2-1, with a possible D match to TRBD2 (6 bases). The CDR3 loop spans 14 amino acids. The V gene's germline CDR1 is MNHEY and CDR2 SVGEGT. Deletions cut 3 bases from V and 6 bases from J, with 12 bases between. CDR3 in amino acids: CASSYTGAANEQFF. DNA for the CDR3: TGTGCCAGCAGTTATACGGGAGCGGCCAATGAGCAGTTCTTC.

This clonotype has more than one count but fewer than ten. This chain uses TRBV10-3 with TRBJ2-1, with unresolved D. The germline V gene encodes CDR1 ENHRY and CDR2 SYGVKD. This CDR3 region has 13 residues. Between the trimmed V and J ends, which lost 2 bases and 4 bases, there was a span of 6 bases. The CDR3 DNA reads as TGTGCCATCAGTGAGGACCGTTACAATGAGCAGTTCTTC. Translated: CAISEDRYNEQFF.

The V and J genes are TRBV2 and TRBJ2-5; 11 bases line up with TRBD2. Germline values: CDR1 SNHLY, CDR2 FYNNEI. The CDR3 totals 14 residues. Trimming cost V 6 bases and J 4 bases; bases outside gene matches: 4. CDR3 in amino acids: CASSRLAGLETQYF. CDR3 coding DNA: TGTGCCAGCAGCCGACTAGCGGGATTAGAGACCCAGTACTTC.

In this sample, this clonotype turned up many times. This sequence joins TRBV28 and TRBJ2-6, with D maybe TRBD2 (5 bases). From germline, CDR1 is MDHEN and CDR2 SYDVKM. Trimming took 2 bases from V and 3 from J, leaving 11 bases between them. The CDR3 consists of 16 residues. CDR3 DNA: TGTGCCAGCAGTTTACCACGGGAATATGGGGCCAACGTCCTGACTTTC. It yields the protein CASSLPREYGANVLTF.

At least ten counts were recorded for this clonotype. The chain combines TRBV19 with TRBJ1-5; 8 positions match TRBD1. The CDR3 covers 16 residues. CDR1 LNHDA and CDR2 SQIVND come from the germline V gene (reference sequence). J was trimmed by 3 bases and V by 7 bases; bases with no gene match: 11. The CDR3 spells CASNMDRVENNQPQHF. The CDR3 bases are TGTGCCAGTAACATGGACAGGGTGGAGAACAATCAGCCCCAGCATTTT.

This chain connects TRBV30 to TRBJ2-5; D is possibly TRBD1 or TRBD2 (5 bases each). This CDR3 region has 11 residues. The germline V gene has CDR1 GTSNPN and CDR2 SVGIG (reference sequence). With 5 bases removed from V and 5 bases from J, the gap between germline ends came to 9 bases. CDR3 nucleotide sequence: TGTGCCTGGGGGGGACGGGAGACCCAGTACTTC. Protein product: CAWGGRETQYF.

This clonotype was found a few times. The chain recombines TRBV29-1 with TRBJ2-1; D possibly matches TRBD1 or TRBD2 (5 bases each). Germline lookup yields CDR1 SQVTM and CDR2 ANQGSEA. The CDR3 extends over 14 amino acids. The V and J ends lost 2 bases and 4 bases respectively, with 12 bases between them. The CDR3 bases are TGCAGCGTTGAACTGGGGGTGGATTACAATGAGCAGTTCTTC. The encoded protein is CSVELGVDYNEQFF.